Listed below are T cell receptor beta chains from one sample, sequenced in a study of cytomegalovirus exposure and HLA in healthy donors. Using immunoSEQ multiplex PCR, the repertoire was profiled, and TCRdb retains in-frame clones only, with some absent. The sample shows 110,000 or so clones, over 65% of them seen only once. Sequencing was done on a sample of PBMCs. All receptors come from a woman aged 50 to 60 in good health and CMV-seropositive. Both conserved end residues are part of each CDR3. The order of the fields is V gene, CDR3 protein.

v_gene: TRBV18; CDR3aa: CASSPPPPMNEQFF
v_gene: TRBV6-5; CDR3aa: CASSYGTSGTYEQYF
v_gene: TRBV5-1; CDR3aa: CASSQKIQGNNEQFF
v_gene: TRBV5-6; CDR3aa: CASSLGEYSYNEQFF
v_gene: TRBV7-2; CDR3aa: CASSPSGGLSYEQYF
v_gene: TRBV5-1; CDR3aa: CASSRRLAGVQETQYF
v_gene: TRBV29-1; CDR3aa: CSVEGQRGIF
v_gene: TRBV2; CDR3aa: CASTGQGDNEQFF
v_gene: TRBV2; CDR3aa: CASSEASATNSPLHF
v_gene: TRBV29-1; CDR3aa: CSVGLTGNTEAFF
v_gene: TRBV28; CDR3aa: CASSLVRDGGYTF
v_gene: TRBV4-3; CDR3aa: CASSQYLGQMNTEAFF
v_gene: TRBV19; CDR3aa: CASSMSTTYNYGYTF
v_gene: TRBV5-1; CDR3aa: CASSPDSARGSYEQYF
v_gene: TRBV7-9; CDR3aa: CASSLDRGGNTEAFF
v_gene: TRBV7-9; CDR3aa: CASSLAGRAAYEQYF
v_gene: TRBV10-3; CDR3aa: CAIRGTSGGASYNEQFF
v_gene: TRBV2; CDR3aa: CASRSPTGYYTQYF
v_gene: TRBV27; CDR3aa: CASSLAVGGTEAFF
v_gene: TRBV5-4; CDR3aa: CASSLNSGKSYNEQFF
v_gene: TRBV27; CDR3aa: CASSERQVGYEAFF
v_gene: TRBV6-5; CDR3aa: CASSYSNSYNEQFF
v_gene: TRBV12-5; CDR3aa: CASGERTVAGNTIYF
v_gene: TRBV4-1; CDR3aa: CASSQDPSVDSFYYGYTF
v_gene: TRBV29-1; CDR3aa: CSVTGGHTGELFF
v_gene: TRBV5-1; CDR3aa: CASSFLQGASEQYF
v_gene: TRBV28; CDR3aa: CASSFSAVGDTEAFF
v_gene: TRBV21-1; CDR3aa: CATTQGPEAFF
v_gene: TRBV4-3; CDR3aa: CASSRHQGADQPQHF
v_gene: TRBV28; CDR3aa: CASSPNRGEQFF
v_gene: TRBV6-5; CDR3aa: CASSYSTGRTEAFF
v_gene: TRBV7-3; CDR3aa: CASSLTENTEAFF
v_gene: TRBV5-1; CDR3aa: CASSLVFNTEAFF
v_gene: TRBV6-4; CDR3aa: CASSEQDLNYEQYF
v_gene: TRBV10-3; CDR3aa: CATGGASNTGELFF
v_gene: TRBV19; CDR3aa: CASSIDPGALVAKNIQYF
v_gene: TRBV7-2; CDR3aa: CASSFNRGSTEAFF
v_gene: TRBV19; CDR3aa: CASRDSLTTNEKLFF
v_gene: TRBV5-6; CDR3aa: CASSGGTVNNSPLHF
v_gene: TRBV30; CDR3aa: CAWRDLTSGGTGYF
v_gene: TRBV25-1; CDR3aa: CASRGPIEAFF
v_gene: TRBV5-6; CDR3aa: CASSLQGGGEKLFF
v_gene: TRBV5-1; CDR3aa: CASSLGGGLSYNEQFF
v_gene: TRBV27; CDR3aa: CASSPAGPLSYEQYF
v_gene: TRBV27; CDR3aa: CATRASGGTLFF
v_gene: TRBV6-1; CDR3aa: CASSPGGFTEAFF
v_gene: TRBV5-1; CDR3aa: CASSLATRAGGSSYEQYF
v_gene: TRBV12-5; CDR3aa: CASGLSGTGGVEGETQYF